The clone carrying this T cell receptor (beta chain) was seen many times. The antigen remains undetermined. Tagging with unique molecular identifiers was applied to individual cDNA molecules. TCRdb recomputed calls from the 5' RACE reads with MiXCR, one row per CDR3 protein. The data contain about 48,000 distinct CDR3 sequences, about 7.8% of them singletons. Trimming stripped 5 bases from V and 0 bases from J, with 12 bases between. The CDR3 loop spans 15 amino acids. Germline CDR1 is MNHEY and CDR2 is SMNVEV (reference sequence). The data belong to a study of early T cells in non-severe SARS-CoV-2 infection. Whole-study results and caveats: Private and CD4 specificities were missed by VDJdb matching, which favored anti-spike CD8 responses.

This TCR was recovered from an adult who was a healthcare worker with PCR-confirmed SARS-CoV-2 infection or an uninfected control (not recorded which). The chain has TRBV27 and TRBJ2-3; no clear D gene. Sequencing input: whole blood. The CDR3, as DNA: TGTGCCAGCAGTGAGACCGACCCTAGCACAGATACGCAGTATTTT. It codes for CASSETDPSTDTQYF.